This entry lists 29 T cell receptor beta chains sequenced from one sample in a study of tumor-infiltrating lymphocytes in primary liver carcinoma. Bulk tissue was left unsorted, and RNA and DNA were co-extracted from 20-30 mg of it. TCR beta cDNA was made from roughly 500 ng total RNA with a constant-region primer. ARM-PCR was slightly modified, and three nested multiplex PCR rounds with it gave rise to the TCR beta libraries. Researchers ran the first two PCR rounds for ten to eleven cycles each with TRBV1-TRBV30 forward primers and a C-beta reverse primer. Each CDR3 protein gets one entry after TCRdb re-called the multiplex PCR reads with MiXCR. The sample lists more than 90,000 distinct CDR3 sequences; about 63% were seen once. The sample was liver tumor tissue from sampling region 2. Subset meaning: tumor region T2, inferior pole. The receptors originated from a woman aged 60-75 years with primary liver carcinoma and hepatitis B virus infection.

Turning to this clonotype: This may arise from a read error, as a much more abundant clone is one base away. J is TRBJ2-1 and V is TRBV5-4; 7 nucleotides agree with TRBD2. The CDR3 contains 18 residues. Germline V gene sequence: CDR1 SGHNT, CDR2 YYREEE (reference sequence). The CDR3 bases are TGTGCCAGCAGCTTGACGGCAGGACTAGTTTCAATTCACAATGAGCGGTTCTTC. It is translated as CASSLTAGLVSIHNERFF.

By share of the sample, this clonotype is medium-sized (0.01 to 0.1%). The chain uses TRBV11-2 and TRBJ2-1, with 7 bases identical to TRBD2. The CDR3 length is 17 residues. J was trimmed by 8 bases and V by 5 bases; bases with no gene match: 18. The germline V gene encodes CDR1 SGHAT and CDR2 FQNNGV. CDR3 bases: TGTGCCAGCAGCCCCTTCCCCCCCCCGACCGCGGGGGATGAGCAGTTCTTC. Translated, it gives CASSPFPPPTAGDEQFF.

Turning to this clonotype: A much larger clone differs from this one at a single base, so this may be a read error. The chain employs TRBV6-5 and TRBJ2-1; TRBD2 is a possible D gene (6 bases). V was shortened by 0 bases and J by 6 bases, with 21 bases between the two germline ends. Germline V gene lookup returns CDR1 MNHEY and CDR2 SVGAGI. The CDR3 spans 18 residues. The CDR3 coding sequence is TGTGCCAGCAGTTACTCAGGGGCTAGCGTGAGTAAGGTCAATGAGCAGTTCTTC. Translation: CASSYSGASVSKVNEQFF.

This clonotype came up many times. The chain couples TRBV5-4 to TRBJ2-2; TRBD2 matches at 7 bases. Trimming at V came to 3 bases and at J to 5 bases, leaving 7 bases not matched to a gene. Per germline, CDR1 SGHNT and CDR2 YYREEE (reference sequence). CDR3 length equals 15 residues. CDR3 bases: TGTGCCAGCAGCTGGGGCGGGAGAGGGACCGGGGAGCTGTTTTTT. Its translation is CASSWGGRGTGELFF. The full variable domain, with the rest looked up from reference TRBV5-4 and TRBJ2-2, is ETGVTQSPTHLIKTRGQQVTLRCSSQSGHNTVSWYQQALGQGPQFIFQYYREEENGRGNFPPRFSGLQFPNYSSELNVNALELDDSALYLCASSWGGRGTGELFFGEGSRLTVL.

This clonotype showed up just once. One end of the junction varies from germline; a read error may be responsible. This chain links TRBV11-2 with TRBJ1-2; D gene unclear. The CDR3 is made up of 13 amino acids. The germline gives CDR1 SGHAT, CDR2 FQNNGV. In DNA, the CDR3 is TGCGCCAGCAGTTCCGAGTCGGAATATGGCTACACCTTC. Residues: CASSSESEYGYTF.

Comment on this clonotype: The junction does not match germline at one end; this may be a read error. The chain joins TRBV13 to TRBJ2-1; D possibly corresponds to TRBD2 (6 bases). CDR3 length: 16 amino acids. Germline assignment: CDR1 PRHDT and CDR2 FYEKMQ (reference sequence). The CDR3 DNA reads TGTGCCGGCAGCCCTAGCGAAGCTAACTTCGACAATGAGCAGTTCTTC. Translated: CAGSPSEANFDNEQFF.

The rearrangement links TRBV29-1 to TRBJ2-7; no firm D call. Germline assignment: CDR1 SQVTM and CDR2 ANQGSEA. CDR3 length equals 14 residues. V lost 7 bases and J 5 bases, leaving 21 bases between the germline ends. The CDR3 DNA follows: TGCAGCGCCGCCTCTTCATTATTTGCCAACGAGCAGTACTTC. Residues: CSAASSLFANEQYF.

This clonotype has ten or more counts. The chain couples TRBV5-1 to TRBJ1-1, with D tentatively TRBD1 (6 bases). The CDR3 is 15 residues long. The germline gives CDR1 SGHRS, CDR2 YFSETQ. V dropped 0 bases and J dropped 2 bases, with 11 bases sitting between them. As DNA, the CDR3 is TGCGCCAGCAGCTTGGTGGCAGGGGCCAACACTGAAGCTTTCTTT. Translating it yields CASSLVAGANTEAFF. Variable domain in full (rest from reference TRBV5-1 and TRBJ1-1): KAGVTQTPRYLIKTRGQQVTLSCSPISGHRSVSWYQQTPGQGLQFLFEYFSETQRNKGNFPGRFSGRQFSNSRSEMNVSTLELGDSALYLCASSLVAGANTEAFFGQGTRLTVV.

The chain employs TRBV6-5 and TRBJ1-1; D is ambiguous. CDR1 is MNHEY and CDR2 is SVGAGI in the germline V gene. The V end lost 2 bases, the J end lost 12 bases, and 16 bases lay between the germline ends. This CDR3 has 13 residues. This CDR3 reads CASSYRGPTGPFF. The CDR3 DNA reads TGTGCCAGCAGTTACCGAGGGCCCACTGGACCTTTCTTT.

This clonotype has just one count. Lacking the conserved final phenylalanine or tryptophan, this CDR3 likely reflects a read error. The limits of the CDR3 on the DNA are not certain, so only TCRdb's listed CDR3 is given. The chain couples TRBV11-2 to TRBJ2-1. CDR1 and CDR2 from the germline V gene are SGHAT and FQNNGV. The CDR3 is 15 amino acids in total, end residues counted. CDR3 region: CASSLDGSSYNERFV.

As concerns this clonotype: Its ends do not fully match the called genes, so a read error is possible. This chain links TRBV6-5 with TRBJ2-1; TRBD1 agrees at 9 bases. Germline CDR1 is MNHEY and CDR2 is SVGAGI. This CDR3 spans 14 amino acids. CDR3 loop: CVSSYGTGHNEQFF. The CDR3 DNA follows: TGTGTCAGCAGTTACGGGACAGGGCACAATGAGCAGTTCTTC.

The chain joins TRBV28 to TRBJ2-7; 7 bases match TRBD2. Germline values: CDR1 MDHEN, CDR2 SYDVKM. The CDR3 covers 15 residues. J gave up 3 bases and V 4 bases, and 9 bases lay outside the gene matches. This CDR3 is CASSSKTSSRYEQYF. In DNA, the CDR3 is TGTGCCAGCAGTTCCAAGACTAGCAGCCGCTACGAGCAGTACTTC.

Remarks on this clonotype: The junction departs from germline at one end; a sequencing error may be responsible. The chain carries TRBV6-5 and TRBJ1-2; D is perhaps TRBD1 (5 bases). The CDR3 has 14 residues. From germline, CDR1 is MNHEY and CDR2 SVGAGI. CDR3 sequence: CASSKQGTQYGYTF. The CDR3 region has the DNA TGTGCCAGCAGTAAGCAGGGAACTCAATATGGATACACCTTC.

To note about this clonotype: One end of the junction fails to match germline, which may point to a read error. As DNA, the CDR3 is TGTGCCAGCAGCTTAGAATCCAAGGGGACCCGACACTTC. This translates into CASSLESKGTRHF. This chain joins TRBV11-2 and TRBJ2-5; either TRBD1 or TRBD2 may supply D (5 bases each). The CDR3 has 13 residues. Germline V gene lookup returns CDR1 SGHAT and CDR2 FQNNGV.

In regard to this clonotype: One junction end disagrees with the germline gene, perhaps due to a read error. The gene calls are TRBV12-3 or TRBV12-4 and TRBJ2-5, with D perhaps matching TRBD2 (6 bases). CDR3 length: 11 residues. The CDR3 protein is CASSSRETQHF. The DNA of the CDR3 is TGTGCCAGCAGTTCACGGGAGACCCAGCACTTC.

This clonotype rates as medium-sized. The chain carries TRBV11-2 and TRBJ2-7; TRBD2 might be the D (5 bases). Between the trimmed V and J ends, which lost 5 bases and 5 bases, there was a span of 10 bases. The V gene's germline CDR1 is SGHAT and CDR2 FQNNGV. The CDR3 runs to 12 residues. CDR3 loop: CASSHTRHEQYF. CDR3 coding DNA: TGTGCCAGCAGCCACACTAGACACGAGCAGTACTTC. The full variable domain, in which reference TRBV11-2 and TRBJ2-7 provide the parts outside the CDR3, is EAGVAQSPRYKIIEKRQSVAFWCNPISGHATLYWYQQILGQGPKLLIQFQNNGVVDDSQLPKDRFSAERLKGVDSTLKIQPAKLEDSAVYLCASSHTRHEQYFGPGTRLTVT.

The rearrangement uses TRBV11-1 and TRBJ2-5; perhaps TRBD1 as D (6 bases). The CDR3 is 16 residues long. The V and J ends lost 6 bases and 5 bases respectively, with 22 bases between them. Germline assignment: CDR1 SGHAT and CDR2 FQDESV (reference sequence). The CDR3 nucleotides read TGTGCCAGCAGTACCGGGACAATTTTCGCCCAGGAGACCCAGTACTTC. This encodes CASSTGTIFAQETQYF.

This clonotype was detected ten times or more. CDR3 sequence: CASSPLVGGTDTQYF. In nucleotides, the CDR3 is TGTGCCAGCAGCCCCCTGGTGGGAGGAACAGATACGCAGTATTTT. The J gene is TRBJ2-3, the V gene TRBV11-3, with D perhaps matching TRBD2 (6 bases). CDR3 length: 15 residues. The V gene lost 5 bases and the J gene lost 3 bases, with 15 bases spanning the gap. Germline assignment: CDR1 SGHNT and CDR2 YENEEA.

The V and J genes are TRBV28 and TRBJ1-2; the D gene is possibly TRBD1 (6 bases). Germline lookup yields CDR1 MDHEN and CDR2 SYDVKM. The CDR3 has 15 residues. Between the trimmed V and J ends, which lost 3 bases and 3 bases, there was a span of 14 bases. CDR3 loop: CASSFSRGSDYGYTF. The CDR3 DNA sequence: TGTGCCAGCAGTTTCTCCAGGGGCTCTGACTATGGCTACACCTTC.

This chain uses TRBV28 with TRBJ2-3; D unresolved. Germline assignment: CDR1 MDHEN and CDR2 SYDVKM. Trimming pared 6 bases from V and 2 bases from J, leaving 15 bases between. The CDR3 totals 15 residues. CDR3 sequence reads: CASSVPGRFTDTQYF. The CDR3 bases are TGTGCCAGCAGCGTACCGGGCCGCTTCACAGATACGCAGTATTTT.

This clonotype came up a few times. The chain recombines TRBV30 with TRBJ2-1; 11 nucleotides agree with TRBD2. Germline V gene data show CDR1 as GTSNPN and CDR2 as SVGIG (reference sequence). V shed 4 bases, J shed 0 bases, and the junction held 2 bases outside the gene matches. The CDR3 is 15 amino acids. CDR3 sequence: CAWTSGGSSYNEQFF. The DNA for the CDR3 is TGTGCCTGGACTAGCGGGGGGAGCTCCTACAATGAGCAGTTCTTC.

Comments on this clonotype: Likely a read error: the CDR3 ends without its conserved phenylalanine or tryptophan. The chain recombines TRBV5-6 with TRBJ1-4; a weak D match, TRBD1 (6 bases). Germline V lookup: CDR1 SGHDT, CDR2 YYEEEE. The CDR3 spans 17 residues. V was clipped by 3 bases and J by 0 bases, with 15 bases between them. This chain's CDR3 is CASSSIREGATNEKLFL. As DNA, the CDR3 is TGTGCCAGCAGCTCGATACGCGAGGGGGCAACTAATGAAAAACTGTTTTTA.

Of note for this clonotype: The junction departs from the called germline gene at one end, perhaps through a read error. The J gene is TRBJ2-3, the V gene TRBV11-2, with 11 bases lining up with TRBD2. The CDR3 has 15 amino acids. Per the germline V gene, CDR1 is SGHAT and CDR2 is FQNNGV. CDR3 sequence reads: CDSNPGLAGPDTQYF. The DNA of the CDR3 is TGTGACAGCAACCCTGGACTAGCGGGCCCGGATACGCAGTATTTT.

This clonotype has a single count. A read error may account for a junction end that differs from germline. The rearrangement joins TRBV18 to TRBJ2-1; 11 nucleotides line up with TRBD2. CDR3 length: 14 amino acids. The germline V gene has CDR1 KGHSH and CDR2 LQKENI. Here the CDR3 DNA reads TGTGCCAACTCAACTAGCGGGAGTTGCCATGAGCAGTTCTTC. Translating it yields CANSTSGSCHEQFF. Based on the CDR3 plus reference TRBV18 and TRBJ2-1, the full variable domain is NAGVMQNPRHLVRRRGQEARLRCSPMKGHSHVYWYRQLPEEGLKFMVYLQKENIIDESGMPKERFSAEFPKEGPSILRIQQVVRGDSAAYFCANSTSGSCHEQFFGPGTRLTVL.

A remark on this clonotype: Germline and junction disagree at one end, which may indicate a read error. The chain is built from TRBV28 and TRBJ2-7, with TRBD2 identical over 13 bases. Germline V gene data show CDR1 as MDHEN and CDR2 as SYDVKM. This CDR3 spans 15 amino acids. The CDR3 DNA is TGTGACAGCAGTTTACTAGCGGGAGGGCCGGGGGAGCAGTACTTC. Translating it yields CDSSLLAGGPGEQYF.

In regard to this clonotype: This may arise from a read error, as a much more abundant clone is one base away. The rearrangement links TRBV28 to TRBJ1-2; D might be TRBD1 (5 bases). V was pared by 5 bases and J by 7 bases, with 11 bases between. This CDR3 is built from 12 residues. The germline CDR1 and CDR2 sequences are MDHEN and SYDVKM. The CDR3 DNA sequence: TGTGCCAGCAGTGGACAAGTATTTGGCTACACCTTC. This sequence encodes CASSGQVFGYTF.

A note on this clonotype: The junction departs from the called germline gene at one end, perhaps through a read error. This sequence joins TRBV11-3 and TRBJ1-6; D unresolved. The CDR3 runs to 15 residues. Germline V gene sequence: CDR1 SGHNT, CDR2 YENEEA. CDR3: CAGSPPEEGDSPLHF. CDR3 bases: TGTGCCGGCAGCCCTCCCGAGGAGGGAGATTCACCCCTCCACTTT.

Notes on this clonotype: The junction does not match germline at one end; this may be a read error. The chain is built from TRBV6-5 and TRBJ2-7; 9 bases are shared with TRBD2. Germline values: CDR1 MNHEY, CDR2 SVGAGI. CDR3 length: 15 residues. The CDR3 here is CVSSPRLAGYYEQYF. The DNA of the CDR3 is TGCGTCAGCAGTCCCCGGCTAGCGGGATACTACGAGCAGTACTTC.

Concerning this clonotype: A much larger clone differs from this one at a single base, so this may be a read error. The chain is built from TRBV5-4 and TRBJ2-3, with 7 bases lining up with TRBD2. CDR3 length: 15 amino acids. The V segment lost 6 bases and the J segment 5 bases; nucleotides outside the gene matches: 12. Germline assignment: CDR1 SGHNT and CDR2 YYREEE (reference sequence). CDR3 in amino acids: CASNPRGSRVDTQYF. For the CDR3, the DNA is TGTGCCAGCAATCCCCGCGGGAGTCGAGTAGATACGCAGTATTTT.